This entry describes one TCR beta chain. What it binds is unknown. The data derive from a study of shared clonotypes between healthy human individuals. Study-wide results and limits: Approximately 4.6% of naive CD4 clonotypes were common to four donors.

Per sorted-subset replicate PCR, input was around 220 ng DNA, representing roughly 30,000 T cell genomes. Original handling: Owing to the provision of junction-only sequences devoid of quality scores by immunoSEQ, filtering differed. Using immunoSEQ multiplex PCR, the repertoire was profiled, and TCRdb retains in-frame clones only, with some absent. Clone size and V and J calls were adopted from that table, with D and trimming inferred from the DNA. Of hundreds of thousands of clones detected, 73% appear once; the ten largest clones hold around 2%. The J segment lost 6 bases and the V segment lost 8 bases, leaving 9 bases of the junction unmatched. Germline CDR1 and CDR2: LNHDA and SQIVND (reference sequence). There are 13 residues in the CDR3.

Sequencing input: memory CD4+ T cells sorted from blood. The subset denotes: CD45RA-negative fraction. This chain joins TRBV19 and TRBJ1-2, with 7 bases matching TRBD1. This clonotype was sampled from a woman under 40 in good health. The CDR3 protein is CASSVQGTNGYTF. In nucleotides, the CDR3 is TGTGCCAGTTCGGTACAGGGGACGAATGGCTACACCTTC.